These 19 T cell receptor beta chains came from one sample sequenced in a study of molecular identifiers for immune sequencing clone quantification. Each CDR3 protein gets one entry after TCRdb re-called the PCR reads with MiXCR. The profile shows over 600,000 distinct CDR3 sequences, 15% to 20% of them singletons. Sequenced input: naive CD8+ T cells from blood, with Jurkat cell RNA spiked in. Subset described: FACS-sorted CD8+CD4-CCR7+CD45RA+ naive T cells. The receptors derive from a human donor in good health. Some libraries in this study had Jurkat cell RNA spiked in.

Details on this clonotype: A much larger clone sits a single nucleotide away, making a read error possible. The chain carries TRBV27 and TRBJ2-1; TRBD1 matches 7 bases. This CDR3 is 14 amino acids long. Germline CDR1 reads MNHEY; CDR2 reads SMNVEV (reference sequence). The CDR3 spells CASSLSGGDNEQIF. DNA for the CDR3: TGTGCCAGCAGTTTATCAGGGGGCGACAATGAGCAGATCTTC.

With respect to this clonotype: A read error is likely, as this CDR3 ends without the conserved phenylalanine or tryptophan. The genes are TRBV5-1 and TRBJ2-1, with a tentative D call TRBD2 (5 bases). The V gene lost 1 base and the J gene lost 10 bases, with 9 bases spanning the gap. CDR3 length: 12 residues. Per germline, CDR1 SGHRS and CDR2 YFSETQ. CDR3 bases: TGCGCCAGCAGCTTGACTAGTGGGGAGCAGTTCCTC. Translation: CASSLTSGEQFL.

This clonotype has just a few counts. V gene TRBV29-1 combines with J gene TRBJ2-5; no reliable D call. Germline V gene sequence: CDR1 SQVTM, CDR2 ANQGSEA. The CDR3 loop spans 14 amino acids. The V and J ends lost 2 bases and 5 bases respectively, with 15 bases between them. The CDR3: CSVERQNPRETQYF. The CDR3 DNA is TGCAGCGTTGAAAGGCAGAACCCAAGGGAGACCCAGTACTTC.

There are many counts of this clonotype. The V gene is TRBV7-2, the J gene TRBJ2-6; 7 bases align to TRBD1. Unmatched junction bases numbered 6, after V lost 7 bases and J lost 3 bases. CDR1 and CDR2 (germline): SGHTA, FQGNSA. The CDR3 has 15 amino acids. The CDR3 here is CASNPTGDGANVLTF. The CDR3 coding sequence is TGTGCCAGCAACCCCACAGGGGATGGGGCCAACGTCCTGACTTTC.

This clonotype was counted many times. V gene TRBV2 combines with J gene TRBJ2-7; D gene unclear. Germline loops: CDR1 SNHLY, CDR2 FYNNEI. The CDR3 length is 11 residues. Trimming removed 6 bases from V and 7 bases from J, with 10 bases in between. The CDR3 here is CASSVAWEQYF. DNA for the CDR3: TGTGCCAGCAGCGTCGCCTGGGAGCAGTACTTC.

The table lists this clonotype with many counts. CDR3 bases: TGTGCCAGCAGTTTAGCGGGATCCGGCACAGATACGCAGTATTTT. It translates to CASSLAGSGTDTQYF. The chain has TRBV28 and TRBJ2-3; D is possibly TRBD2 (6 bases). This CDR3 region has 15 residues. V was pared by 2 bases and J by 1 base, with 10 bases between. Germline values: CDR1 MDHEN, CDR2 SYDVKM. The whole variable domain, remainder taken from reference TRBV28 and TRBJ2-3, is DVKVTQSSRYLVKRTGEKVFLECVQDMDHENMFWYRQDPGLGLRLIYFSYDVKMKEKGDIPEGYSVSREKKERFSLILESASTNQTSMYLCASSLAGSGTDTQYFGPGTRLTVL.

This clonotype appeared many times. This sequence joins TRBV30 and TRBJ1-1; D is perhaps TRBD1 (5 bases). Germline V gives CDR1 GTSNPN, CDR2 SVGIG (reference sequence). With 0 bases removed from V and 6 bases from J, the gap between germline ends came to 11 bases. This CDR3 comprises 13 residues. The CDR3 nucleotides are TGTGCCTGGAGTGTGATGGGAGGGGCTGAAGCTTTCTTT. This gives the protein CAWSVMGGAEAFF.

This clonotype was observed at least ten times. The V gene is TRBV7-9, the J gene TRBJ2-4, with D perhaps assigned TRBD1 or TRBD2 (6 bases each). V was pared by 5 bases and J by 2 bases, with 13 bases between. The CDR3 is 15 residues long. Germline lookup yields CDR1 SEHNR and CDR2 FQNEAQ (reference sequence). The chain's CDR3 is CASSLPGAPKNIQYF. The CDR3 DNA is TGTGCCAGCAGCCTTCCGGGGGCTCCCAAAAACATTCAGTACTTC.

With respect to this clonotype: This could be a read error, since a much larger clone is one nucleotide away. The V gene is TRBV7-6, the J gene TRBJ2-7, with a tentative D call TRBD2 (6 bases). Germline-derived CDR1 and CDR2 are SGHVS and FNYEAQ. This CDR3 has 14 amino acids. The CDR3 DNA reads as TGTGCCAGCAGCCCCCGCCCTCAGGACTACGGGCAGTACTTC. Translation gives CASSPRPQDYGQYF.

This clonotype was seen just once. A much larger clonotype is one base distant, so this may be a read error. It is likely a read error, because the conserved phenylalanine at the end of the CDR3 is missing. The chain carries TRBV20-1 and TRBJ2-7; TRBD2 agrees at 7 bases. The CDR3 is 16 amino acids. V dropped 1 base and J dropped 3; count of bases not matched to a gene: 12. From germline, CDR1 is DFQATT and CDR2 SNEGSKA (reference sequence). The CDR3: CSARAWSLAEFYEQYL. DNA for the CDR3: TGCAGTGCTAGAGCCTGGTCGCTAGCGGAGTTCTACGAGCAGTACCTC.

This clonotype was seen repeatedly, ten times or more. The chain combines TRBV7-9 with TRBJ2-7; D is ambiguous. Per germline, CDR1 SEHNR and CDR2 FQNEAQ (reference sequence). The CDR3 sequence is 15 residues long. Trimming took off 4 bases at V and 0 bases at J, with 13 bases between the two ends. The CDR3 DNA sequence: TGTGCCAGCAGCTCACCGGACCGTTCCTCCTACGAGCAGTACTTC. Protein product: CASSSPDRSSYEQYF.

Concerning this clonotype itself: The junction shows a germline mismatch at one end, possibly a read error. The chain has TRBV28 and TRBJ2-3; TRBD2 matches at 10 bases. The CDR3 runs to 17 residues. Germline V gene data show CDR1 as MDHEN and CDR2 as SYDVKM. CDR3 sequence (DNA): TGCGCCAGCAGTTTACCGGCTAGCGGGAGCGGGTTTGATACGCAGTATTTT. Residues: CASSLPASGSGFDTQYF.

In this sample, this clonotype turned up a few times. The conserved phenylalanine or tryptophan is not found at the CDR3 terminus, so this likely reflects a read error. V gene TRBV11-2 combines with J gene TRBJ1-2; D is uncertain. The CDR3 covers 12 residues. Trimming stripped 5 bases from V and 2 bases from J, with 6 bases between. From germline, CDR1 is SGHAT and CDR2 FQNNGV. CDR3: CASSGLNYGYTS. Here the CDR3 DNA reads TGTGCCAGCAGCGGACTGAACTATGGCTACACCTCC.

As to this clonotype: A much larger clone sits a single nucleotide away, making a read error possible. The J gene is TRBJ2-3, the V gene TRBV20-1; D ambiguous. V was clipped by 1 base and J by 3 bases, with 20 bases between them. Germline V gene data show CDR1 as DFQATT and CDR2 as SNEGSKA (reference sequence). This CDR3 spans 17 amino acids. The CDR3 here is CSARGSSITQTTDTQYF. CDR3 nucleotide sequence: TGCAGTGCTAGAGGTTCGTCGATAACCCAGACGACAGATACGCAGTATTTT.

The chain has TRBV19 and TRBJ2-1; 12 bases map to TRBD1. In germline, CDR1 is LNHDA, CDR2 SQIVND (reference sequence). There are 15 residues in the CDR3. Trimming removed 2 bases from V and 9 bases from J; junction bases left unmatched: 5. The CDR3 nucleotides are TGTGCCAGTAGTATACAGGGGACAGGGGGCGGTGAGCAGTTCTTC. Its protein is CASSIQGTGGGEQFF.

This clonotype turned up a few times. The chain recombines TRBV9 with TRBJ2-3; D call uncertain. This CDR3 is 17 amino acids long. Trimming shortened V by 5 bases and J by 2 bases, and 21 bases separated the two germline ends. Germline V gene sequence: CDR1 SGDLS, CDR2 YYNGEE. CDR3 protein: CASSGSSVTTSTDTQYF. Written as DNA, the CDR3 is TGTGCCAGCAGTGGATCATCAGTCACCACCTCCACAGATACGCAGTATTTT.

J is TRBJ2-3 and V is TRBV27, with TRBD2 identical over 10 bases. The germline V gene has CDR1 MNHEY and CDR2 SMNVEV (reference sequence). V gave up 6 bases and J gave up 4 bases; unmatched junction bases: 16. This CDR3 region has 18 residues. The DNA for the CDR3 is TGTGCCAGCAGCCCTTTCCATGCCCCTAGCGGGAGCCCAGATACGCAGTATTTT. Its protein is CASSPFHAPSGSPDTQYF.

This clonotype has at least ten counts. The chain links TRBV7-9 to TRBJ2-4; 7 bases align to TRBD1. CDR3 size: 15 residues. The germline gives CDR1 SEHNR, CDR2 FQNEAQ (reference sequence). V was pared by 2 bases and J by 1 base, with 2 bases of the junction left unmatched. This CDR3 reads CASSLSQGAKNIQYF. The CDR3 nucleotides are TGTGCCAGCAGCTTATCACAGGGGGCCAAAAACATTCAGTACTTC.

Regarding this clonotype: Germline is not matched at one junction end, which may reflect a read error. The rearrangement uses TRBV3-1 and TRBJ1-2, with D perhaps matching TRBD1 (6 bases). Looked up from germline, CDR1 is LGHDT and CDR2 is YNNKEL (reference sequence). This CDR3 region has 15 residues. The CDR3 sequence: CASSQVSQGFHGCTF. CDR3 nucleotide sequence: TGTGCCAGCAGCCAAGTTTCACAGGGTTTCCATGGCTGCACCTTC.